Below are 9 T cell receptor beta chains sequenced from a single sample in a study of beta chain features in type 1 diabetes. Points from the study as a whole: When Type 1 diabetes patients were examined, their TCRB CDR3s proved moderately but significantly shorter in all four CD4+ subsets.

Reverse transcribing all isolated RNA meant expressed TCRB transcripts were sequenced. Using immunoSEQ multiplex PCR, the repertoire was profiled, and TCRdb retains in-frame clones only, with some absent. The sample yields about 700,000 clones, 13% seen once. For these TCRs, the target antigens are not known. Sample: naive CD4+ T cells from blood. The receptors come from a man in his late teens or twenties with type 1 diabetes.

The chain combines TRBV5-1 with TRBJ2-2, with 7 bases identical to TRBD1. Germline CDR1 is SGHRS and CDR2 is YFSETQ. The junction had 5 bases not matched to a gene; V was cut back by 4 bases and J by 2 bases. The CDR3 runs to 15 residues. The CDR3 DNA reads TGCGCCAGCAGCCAGGGACAGCTAAACACCGGGGAGCTGTTTTTT. Translating it yields CASSQGQLNTGELFF. Full variable domain (outside the CDR3, taken from reference TRBV5-1 and TRBJ2-2): KAGVTQTPRYLIKTRGQQVTLSCSPISGHRSVSWYQQTPGQGLQFLFEYFSETQRNKGNFPGRFSGRQFSNSRSEMNVSTLELGDSALYLCASSQGQLNTGELFFGEGSRLTVL.

The J gene is TRBJ1-1, the V gene TRBV30; D not certain. V lost 0 bases, J lost 11 bases, and 13 bases lay in between. This CDR3 spans 12 amino acids. Germline loops: CDR1 GTSNPN, CDR2 SVGIG (reference sequence). The CDR3 nucleotides read TGTGCCTGGAGTGTTCTTAGTCCCGACGCTTTCTTT. Amino acid sequence: CAWSVLSPDAFF.

V and J are TRBV6-1 and TRBJ1-6, with TRBD1 matching 10 bases. The CDR3 has 16 amino acids. Germline CDR1 is MNHNS and CDR2 is SASEGT. After removal of 2 bases from V and 5 bases from J, the junction contained 3 bases not matched to a gene. This chain's CDR3 is CASSELGQGHNSPLHF. Here the CDR3 DNA reads TGTGCCAGCAGTGAACTGGGACAGGGGCATAATTCACCCCTCCACTTT.

This chain uses TRBV7-2 with TRBJ2-3; 9 bases are shared with TRBD2. Per germline, CDR1 SGHTA and CDR2 FQGNSA. V lost 5 bases to trimming and J lost 4 bases; unmatched junction nucleotides: 4. This CDR3 spans 14 amino acids. The CDR3 spells CASSPGLAPDTQYF. The CDR3, as DNA: TGTGCCAGCAGCCCGGGACTAGCCCCAGATACGCAGTATTTT.

This clone was seen more than once but under ten times. The chain has TRBV4-1 and TRBJ2-1, with a possible D match to TRBD2 (5 bases). CDR3 length equals 16 residues. Germline V gives CDR1 MGHRA, CDR2 YSYEKL. Between the trimmed V and J ends, which lost 0 bases and 4 bases, there was a span of 13 bases. The CDR3 coding sequence is TGCGCCAGCAGCCAAGAATCAGCGGCCACTTACAATGAGCAGTTCTTC. This translates into CASSQESAATYNEQFF.

A few counts support this clone. The chain is built from TRBV7-9 and TRBJ1-2; TRBD1 agrees at 9 bases. V shed 5 bases and J 4 bases; nucleotides not matched to a gene: 14. The germline CDR1 and CDR2 sequences are SEHNR and FQNEAQ (reference sequence). The CDR3 is 17 amino acids. The CDR3 reads CASSPESGQGSLYGYTF. The CDR3 nucleotides read TGTGCCAGCAGCCCCGAATCGGGACAGGGATCCCTCTATGGCTACACCTTC. The variable domain in full, with the rest retrieved from reference TRBV7-9 and TRBJ1-2, is DTGVSQNPRHKITKRGQNVTFRCDPISEHNRLYWYRQTLGQGPEFLTYFQNEAQLEKSRLLSDRFSAERPKGSFSTLEIQRTEQGDSAMYLCASSPESGQGSLYGYTFGSGTRLTVV.

On this clone itself: Other nucleotide sequences in the sample specify the same CDR3. The chain combines TRBV7-9 with TRBJ2-7, with unresolved D. The CDR3 is 14 residues long. Trimming shortened V by 2 bases and J by 2 bases, and 10 bases separated the two germline ends. Germline V gene sequence: CDR1 SEHNR, CDR2 FQNEAQ (reference sequence). The CDR3 DNA is TGTGCCAGCAGCTTATCGGCAGGCCCCTACGAGCAGTACTTC. This gives the protein CASSLSAGPYEQYF.

The rearrangement links TRBV19 to TRBJ2-2; unclear D gene. CDR1 is LNHDA and CDR2 is SQIVND in the germline V gene (reference sequence). The CDR3 has 11 residues. V lost 8 bases and J lost 1, with 2 bases in between. CDR3 region: CASLNTGELFF. In DNA, the CDR3 is TGTGCCAGTCTGAACACCGGGGAGCTGTTTTTT.

This clone was seen more than once but under ten times. V and J are TRBV19 and TRBJ1-4; TRBD1 agrees at 8 bases. Germline CDR1 is LNHDA and CDR2 is SQIVND (reference sequence). CDR3 size: 14 residues. Losses at the gene ends were 7 bases for V and 8 bases for J; bases not matched to a gene: 9. CDR3 amino acids: CASTLGQAPEKLFF. The DNA of the CDR3 is TGTGCCAGTACGTTGGGACAGGCACCCGAAAAACTGTTTTTT.